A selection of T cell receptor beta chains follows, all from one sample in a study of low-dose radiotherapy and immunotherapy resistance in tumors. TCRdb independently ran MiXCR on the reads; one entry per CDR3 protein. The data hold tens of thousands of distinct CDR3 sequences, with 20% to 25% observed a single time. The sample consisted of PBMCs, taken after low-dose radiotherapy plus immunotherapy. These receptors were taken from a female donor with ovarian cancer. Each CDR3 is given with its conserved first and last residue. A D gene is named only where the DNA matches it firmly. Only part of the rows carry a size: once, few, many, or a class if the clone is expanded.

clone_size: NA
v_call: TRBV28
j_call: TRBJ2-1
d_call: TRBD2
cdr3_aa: CASSSGLVGADEQFF
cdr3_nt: TGTGCCAGCAGTTCGGGACTAGTCGGTGCGGATGAGCAGTTCTTC

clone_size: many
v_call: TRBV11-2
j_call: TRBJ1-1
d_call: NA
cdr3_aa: CASSPTLSEAFF
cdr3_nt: TGTGCCAGCAGCCCGACGTTATCTGAAGCTTTCTTT

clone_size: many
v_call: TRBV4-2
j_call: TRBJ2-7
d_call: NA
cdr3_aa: CASSQGPYEQYF
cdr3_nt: TGTGCCAGCAGCCAAGGACCATACGAGCAGTACTTC

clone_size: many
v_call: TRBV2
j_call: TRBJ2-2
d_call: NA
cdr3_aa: CASSSTGSNTGELFF
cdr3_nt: TGTGCCAGCAGTTCAACAGGGTCGAACACCGGGGAGCTGTTTTTT

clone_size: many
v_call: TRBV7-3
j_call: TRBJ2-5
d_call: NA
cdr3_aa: CASSLTGGLAETQYF
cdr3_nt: TGTGCCAGCAGCTTAACGGGGGGGCTCGCGGAGACCCAGTACTTC

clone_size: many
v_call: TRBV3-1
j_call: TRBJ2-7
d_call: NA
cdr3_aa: CASSQEQEASHEQYF
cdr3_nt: TGTGCCAGCAGCCAAGAGCAGGAAGCCTCCCACGAGCAGTACTTC

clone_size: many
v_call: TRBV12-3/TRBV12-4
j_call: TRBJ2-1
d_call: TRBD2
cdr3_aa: CASSFQGGRGGFSEQFF
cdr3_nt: TGTGCCAGCAGTTTCCAAGGGGGGCGGGGGGGCTTCTCCGAGCAGTTCTTC

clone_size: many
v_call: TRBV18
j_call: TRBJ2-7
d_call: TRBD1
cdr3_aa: CASSPRQGTYEQYF
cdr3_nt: TGTGCCAGCTCACCGAGACAGGGTACCTACGAGCAGTACTTC

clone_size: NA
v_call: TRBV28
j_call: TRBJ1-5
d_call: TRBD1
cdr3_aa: CASRARDRAGQPQHF
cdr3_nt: TGTGCCAGCAGAGCCAGAGACAGGGCTGGTCAGCCCCAGCATTTT

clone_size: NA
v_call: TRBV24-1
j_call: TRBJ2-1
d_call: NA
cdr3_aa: CATSAGIYNEQFF
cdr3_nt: TGTGCCACCAGTGCTGGTATCTACAATGAGCAGTTCTTC

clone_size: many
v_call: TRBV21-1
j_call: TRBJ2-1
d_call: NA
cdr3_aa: CASSPQPGTSGGPHNEQFF
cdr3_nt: TGTGCCAGCAGCCCCCAGCCCGGGACTAGCGGGGGACCCCACAATGAGCAGTTCTTC

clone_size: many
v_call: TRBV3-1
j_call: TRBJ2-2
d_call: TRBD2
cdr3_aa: CASSHGGGNTGELFF
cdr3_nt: TGTGCCAGCAGCCATGGCGGGGGGAACACCGGGGAGCTGTTTTTT

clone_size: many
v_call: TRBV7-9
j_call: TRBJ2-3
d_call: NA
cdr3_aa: CASSPRRGTPDTQYF
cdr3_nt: TGTGCCAGCAGCCCCCGGCGGGGCACGCCAGATACGCAGTATTTT

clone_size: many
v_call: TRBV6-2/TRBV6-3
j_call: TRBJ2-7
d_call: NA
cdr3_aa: CASSYGDRYEQYF
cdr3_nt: TGTGCCAGCAGTTACGGGGACCGCTACGAGCAGTACTTC

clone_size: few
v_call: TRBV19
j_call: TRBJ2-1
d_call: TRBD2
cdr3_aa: CATAFPGLGFNEQFF
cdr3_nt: TGTGCCACTGCTTTTCCGGGACTAGGGTTCAATGAGCAGTTCTTC

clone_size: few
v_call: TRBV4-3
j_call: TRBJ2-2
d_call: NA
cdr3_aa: CASSQERSTGQLFF
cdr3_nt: TGCGCCAGCAGCCAAGAACGCAGTACCGGTCAGCTGTTTTTT

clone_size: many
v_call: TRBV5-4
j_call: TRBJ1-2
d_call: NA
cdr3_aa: CASSEQGRSVRGYTF
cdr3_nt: TGTGCCAGCAGCGAGCAGGGTAGGAGCGTGAGAGGCTACACCTTC

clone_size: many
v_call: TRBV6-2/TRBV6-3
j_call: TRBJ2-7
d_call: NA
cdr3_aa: CASSYGRGWSATYEQYF
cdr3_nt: TGTGCCAGCAGTTACGGTAGGGGATGGTCGGCAACCTACGAGCAGTACTTC